These 5 T cell receptor beta chains originate from one sample sequenced in a study of blood T cell repertoires in COVID-19. Sequencing used immunoSEQ multiplex PCR; TCRdb keeps in-frame clones, though not all of them. This table holds 200,000 to 250,000 clones, 87% found once. Sequencing was done on a sample of peripheral blood. The receptors were sampled from a young woman who had recovered from COVID-19.

The chain is built from TRBV20-1 and TRBJ2-1; possibly TRBD2 for D (6 bases). This CDR3 spans 11 amino acids. Trimming took off 3 bases at V and 9 bases at J, with 9 bases between the two ends. Germline V gene sequence: CDR1 DFQATT, CDR2 SNEGSKA (reference sequence). The CDR3 DNA reads as TGCAGTGCTAGGGGGGGTCCTGAGCAGTTCTTC. It translates to CSARGGPEQFF.

The rearrangement joins TRBV28 to TRBJ1-5; possibly TRBD1 for D (5 bases). Germline V gene sequence: CDR1 MDHEN, CDR2 SYDVKM. The CDR3 spans 13 residues. V lost 2 bases to trimming and J lost 5 bases, with 7 bases between them. CDR3 protein: CASSLQGDQPQHF. The CDR3 DNA follows: TGTGCCAGCAGTTTACAGGGCGATCAGCCCCAGCATTTT.

The chain recombines TRBV7-9 with TRBJ1-4, with 7 bases aligning to TRBD1. The CDR3 has 16 amino acids. With V trimmed by 5 bases and J by 2 bases, 8 bases remained unmatched. Germline V CDR1 and CDR2: SEHNR, FQNEAQ (reference sequence). The DNA of the CDR3 is TGTGCCAGCAGCCCGACAGGGAGTGTCACTAATGAAAAACTGTTTTTT. Translating it yields CASSPTGSVTNEKLFF. Drawing the rest from reference TRBV7-9 and TRBJ1-4, the complete variable domain is DTGVSQNPRHKITKRGQNVTFRCDPISEHNRLYWYRQTLGQGPEFLTYFQNEAQLEKSRLLSDRFSAERPKGSFSTLEIQRTEQGDSAMYLCASSPTGSVTNEKLFFGSGTQLSVL.

Here the CDR3 DNA reads TGTGCCAGCAATAAGGACAGGGGATGGGGCACTGAAGCTTTCTTT. This codes for CASNKDRGWGTEAFF. This sequence joins TRBV25-1 and TRBJ1-1; 9 nucleotides align to TRBD1. The CDR3 length is 15 residues. V lost 7 bases, J lost 4 bases, and 10 bases stayed unmatched. The germline CDR1 and CDR2 sequences are MGHDK and SYGVNS.

V is TRBV7-9 and J is TRBJ2-7; TRBD2 matches 7 bases. Per the germline V gene, CDR1 is SEHNR and CDR2 is FQNEAQ (reference sequence). CDR3 size: 11 residues. V gave up 4 bases and J gave up 6 bases; unmatched junction bases: 0. The CDR3 reads CASSWGGEQYF. The CDR3, as DNA: TGTGCCAGCAGCTGGGGGGGCGAGCAGTACTTC.